The present entry profiles one T cell receptor (beta chain) with its context. This clonotype has a count of ten or more. Its antigen is still unknown. There are no base qualities to consult, and no much larger clone falls within one base. According to the study, the label for this sample's time point signals: newly diagnosed GD, antithyroid drugs for less than 3 months. For both TCR sequencing and RNA sequencing, RNA was extracted from PBMCs in TRIzol. The diagnosis of Graves' disease followed American Thyroid Association guidelines. Recruitment of patients was carried out at an endocrinology department in Xi'an, China. Each patient gave 8.5 to 9.5 milliliters of peripheral blood, collected in an EDTA anticoagulant tube. Ficoll Paque Plus density gradient separation was used to isolate PBMCs, and no further T cell sorting was performed. RNA quality was checked with an Agilent 2100 Bioanalyzer and agarose gel, and concentration with a NanoDrop 2000.

This sample was taken from a study of regulatory T cells in long-lasting Graves disease (dated by TCRdb to the early 2020s). General notes on the study: Antithyroid drugs had been taken for less than 3 months by newly diagnosed Graves' disease patients. Persistent Graves' disease patients were compared with newly diagnosed Graves' disease patients by peripheral blood TCR sequencing and RNA sequencing. The study took place in China and was registered as a clinical trial. A total of 35 or so samples underwent TCR sequencing: about 13 from persistent and about 20 from newly diagnosed Graves' disease patients. The full study reports these points: The study examined only peripheral blood because the primary lesion, thyroid tissue, could not be accessed. Compared with newly diagnosed patients, persistent Graves' disease patients had lower TCR Shannon entropy and fewer highly expanded clones, which suggests clonal expansion. More public clonotypes were shared among persistent patients (roughly 2,700) than among newly diagnosed patients (roughly 1,000). TRBV28, TRBJ1-2 and TRBJ2-5 were preferentially used in persistent disease, while TRBV20-1 and TRBJ2-1 were favored in newly diagnosed disease. Sequencing and analysis were restricted to the TCR beta chain. The authors noted that the small sample size was a limitation that may lower accuracy.

Libraries were constructed by multiplex PCR. Data came from an Illumina HiSeq 4000. CDR3 regions were amplified by Arm-PCR with iRepertoire HTBI primers to construct TCR beta libraries. Before sequencing, the PCR products went through gel purification. Per the source publication's procedure: A total of fewer than 65 TRBV and 14 TRBJ segments were identified across samples and were used for gene usage analysis of CDR3 amino acid clonotypes. COPE and FqMerger were used to merge the filtered high-quality paired reads into contigs. BLAST was used to align contigs to IMGT TRBV, TRBD and TRBJ reference genes, and CDR3 was defined according to IMGT. Highly expanded clones were defined as clonotypes with a frequency above 0.1%. Shannon entropy was used to measure repertoire diversity, and the Gini coefficient was used to measure V-J evenness. Clonotypes shared by more than one individual were considered public. Through fastp at Q25 and MiXCR, TCRdb rebuilt clones from the public reads, retaining in-frame beta chains. Rows with a matching CDR3 protein are joined into one entry that keeps the most common DNA and genes. These V and J calls derive from TCRdb rather than the authors' analysis. This sample comprises roughly 250,000 distinct CDR3 sequences, roughly 18% of them detected only once. About 14% of the sample comes from the top ten.

Trimming costs V 3 bases and J 2 bases, and their ends lie 9 bases apart. Including the terminal cysteine and phenylalanine, the CDR3 comprises 13 residues. Just CDR3 DNA is preserved here, 39 bases in frame from base 1. Based on the germline V gene, the CDR1 and CDR2 sequences are SGHRS and YFSETQ. The sample was also linked to a second study, of T cells in Graves' hyperthyroidism and ophthalmopathy. The other study reports the following: Graves' hyperthyroidism was defined as stable when no progression to ophthalmopathy occurred over 18 months of follow-up. Hyperthyroidism patients were newly diagnosed, with disease duration under 2 months, and aged 18 to 65 years. Any patient with an uncontrolled infection, another autoimmune disease, pregnancy or lactation was excluded. Diagnoses were based on clinical symptoms, serum thyroxine and TRAb, thyroid ultrasound and orbital computed tomography. For the first round of RT-PCR on the TCR CDR3, the HTBI primer set was used together with the Qiagen OneStep RT-PCR kit. Blood samples also contained most of the expanded thyroid clonotypes (frequency above 0.001), which suggests that blood repertoires may reflect thyroid immune responses. Ophthalmopathy was separated from stable hyperthyroidism by a 13 V-J signature model, with 85% to 90% sensitivity and 81% to 83% specificity obtained in cross-validation and 80%/75% obtained in testing. During validation, the model predicted progression to ophthalmopathy a median of about 6.3 months ahead of onset, with just under 71% sensitivity and about 72% specificity. A discovery cohort of about a hundred patients, about 40 with Graves' ophthalmopathy and roughly 59 with stable Graves' hyperthyroidism, was used to find distinguishing TCR V-J signatures. Prospective prediction of ophthalmopathy was tested in an independent validation cohort of fewer than 20 hyperthyroidism patients and 17 patients who later progressed to ophthalmopathy. The 100 or so discovery patients were randomly divided into training and test sets at a 7:3 ratio. Thyroid tissue and blood T-cell repertoires from more than five Graves' hyperthyroidism patients were also compared in the study. Following sampling, methimazole starting at 30 mg daily was given to hyperthyroidism patients, and high-dose intravenous methylprednisolone was given to ophthalmopathy patients. Libraries were constructed in a second round of multiplex PCR, after which size selection and purification were carried out. Libraries were sequenced paired-end with 100 bp reads on an Illumina HiSeq2000. SOAPnuke was used to process the raw data, throwing out any read that contained adapters or uncalled bases, had a mean Phred below 15, or lacked an exact constant-primer or identifier match. High-quality paired reads were merged using COPE v1.2.5, and each unique nucleotide sequence was defined as a clonotype. MiTCR v1.1 was used to align the clonotypes against IMGT TRBV, TRBD and TRBJ reference segments. The analysis included only V-J combinations with a frequency above 0.0001, which together covered 99% to 99.2% of the repertoires. A TCS score was defined as the ratio of F50 (clonal expansion) to E x V (chaos), with BLOSUM62-based TCRdist applied between CDR3 peptides within each V-J. Welch's t-statistics and random forest reduced 500 to 650 V-J features to roughly 13, which were used in a naive Bayes classifier (R e1071). Sample size was not statistically predetermined, and blinding of investigators to group allocation was not performed. TCR Vbeta CDR3 sequencing of 130 to 150 peripheral blood samples (43 ophthalmopathy, 70 to 85 hyperthyroidism and roughly 17 progressor patients) is reported in the paper.

The specimen comprised peripheral blood mononuclear cells (PBMCs), sampled at new diagnosis, from a patient treated with antithyroid drugs. In this chain, TRBV5-1 is recombined with TRBJ2-7; the D gene lacks a confident call. This clonotype originated in a woman between 25 and 40 years old with Graves disease. Donor details come from another sample of the same person, matched by shared clones. The CDR3 region has the sequence CASSWSPTYEQYF. The nucleotide sequence reads TGCGCCAGCAGCTGGTCACCCACCTACGAGCAGTACTTC.